These T cell receptor beta chains were read from a single sample in a study of shared clonotypes between healthy human individuals. Some clones are missing from TCRdb's copy, which holds only in-frame ones; the method was immunoSEQ multiplex PCR. The sample holds 2 million to 2.5 million clones, approximately 93% seen once. Material: naive CD4+ T cells from PBMCs. These receptors were obtained from a man between 18 and 29 years old in good health. Some clones in this sample may be carry-over from other donors' samples. The CDR3 runs from the conserved cysteine through the conserved F or W.

V: TRBV28; J: TRBJ2-3; length: 14; CDR3: CASSLGVGSDTQYF
V: TRBV5-1; J: TRBJ1-2; length: 16; CDR3: CASSSFPGQGAYGYTF
V: TRBV5-4; J: TRBJ1-4; length: 15; CDR3: CASSFNLGTNEKLFF
V: TRBV5-1; J: TRBJ2-1; length: 15; CDR3: CASSSGTSGVNEQFF
V: TRBV19; J: TRBJ1-5; length: 16; CDR3: CASTPGPKRRNQPQHF
V: TRBV7-2; J: TRBJ2-2; length: 16; CDR3: CASSLGTSGSAGELFF
V: TRBV20-1; J: TRBJ2-5; length: 11; CDR3: CSAPSGETQYF
V: TRBV5-1; J: TRBJ2-3; length: 17; CDR3: CASSDGAGGAGTDTQYF
V: TRBV5-1; J: TRBJ1-2; length: 15; CDR3: CASSSMEWGPSGYTF
V: TRBV27; J: TRBJ1-1; length: 12; CDR3: CASTPHPTEAFF
V: TRBV4-1; J: TRBJ2-4; length: 16; CDR3: CASSQDGQPPENIQYF
V: TRBV10-3; J: TRBJ1-2; length: 17; CDR3: CAISETSGGQPNYGYTF
V: TRBV29-1; J: TRBJ2-4; length: 12; CDR3: CSVGAGGNIQYF
V: TRBV2; J: TRBJ1-1; length: 13; CDR3: CASSVQGSTEAFF
V: TRBV11-3; J: TRBJ2-7; length: 15; CDR3: CASSSSPGPYYEQYF
V: TRBV5-6; J: TRBJ1-2; length: 12; CDR3: CASSDGSYGYTF
V: TRBV7-9; J: TRBJ1-1; length: 13; CDR3: CASSLTGATEAFF
V: TRBV5-1; J: TRBJ1-6; length: 15; CDR3: CASSLDGGTGSPLHF
V: TRBV5-1; J: TRBJ2-2; length: 15; CDR3: CASSLPYGDTGELFF
V: TRBV29-1; J: TRBJ1-1; length: 13; CDR3: CSVGGVLNTEAFF
V: TRBV30; J: TRBJ1-1; length: 12; CDR3: CAWAPGTGEAFF
V: TRBV9; J: TRBJ2-7; length: 16; CDR3: CASSPNLRDRLYEQYF
V: TRBV2; J: TRBJ1-5; length: 15; CDR3: CASKASGGGNQPQHF
V: TRBV5-1; J: TRBJ2-1; length: 15; CDR3: CASSFKAGGPSEQFF
V: TRBV7-9; J: TRBJ2-7; length: 15; CDR3: CASTLGLAGVSEQYF
V: TRBV6-5; J: TRBJ1-5; length: 14; CDR3: CASSTRGGGQPQHF
V: TRBV28; J: TRBJ1-3; length: 14; CDR3: CASSFEDSGNTIYF
V: TRBV4-3; J: TRBJ1-3; length: 15; CDR3: CASSRDREAGNTIYF
V: TRBV9; J: TRBJ2-7; length: 15; CDR3: CASSVGNGIPYEQYF
V: TRBV28; J: TRBJ2-7; length: 17; CDR3: CASSLGGYGGIPYEQYF
V: TRBV5-1; J: TRBJ2-7; length: 13; CDR3: CASSPSGGYEQYF
V: TRBV27; J: TRBJ1-4; length: 18; CDR3: CASSLSGTVVATNEKLFF
V: TRBV29-1; J: TRBJ2-7; length: 12; CDR3: CSTLRGGYEQYF
V: TRBV7-9; J: TRBJ1-2; length: 14; CDR3: CASSLLGVWAGYTF
V: TRBV5-1; J: TRBJ2-1; length: 16; CDR3: CASSDPGLAGGNEQFF
V: TRBV5-1; J: TRBJ2-2; length: 15; CDR3: CASSLDGANTGELFF
V: TRBV5-1; J: TRBJ2-5; length: 14; CDR3: CASSRTRYQETQYF
V: TRBV9; J: TRBJ2-7; length: 15; CDR3: CASSVVAGSSYEQYF
V: TRBV14; J: TRBJ2-7; length: 13; CDR3: CASSQPSSYEQYF
V: TRBV15; J: TRBJ1-5; length: 15; CDR3: CATRTGTGNNQPQHF
V: TRBV5-1; J: TRBJ2-7; length: 15; CDR3: CASSLGTGGPYEQYF
V: TRBV7-2; J: TRBJ2-7; length: 15; CDR3: CASSLGRGFAYEQYF
V: TRBV5-5; J: TRBJ2-7; length: 14; CDR3: CASSSGTGSYEQYF
V: TRBV29-1; J: TRBJ2-3; length: 15; CDR3: CSSQSGQGATDTQYF
V: TRBV19; J: TRBJ2-7; length: 15; CDR3: CASSIRTESSYEQYF
V: TRBV29-1; J: TRBJ2-7; length: 17; CDR3: CSVVGVLEAGGPYEQYF
V: TRBV2; J: TRBJ2-5; length: 13; CDR3: CASSAEVRGTQYF
V: TRBV19; J: TRBJ2-1; length: 15; CDR3: CASSSGTGNPGEQFF
V: TRBV27; J: TRBJ2-2; length: 16; CDR3: CASSLFARGSAGELFF
V: TRBV20-1; J: TRBJ2-5; length: 11; CDR3: CSASLSETQYF
V: TRBV11-2; J: TRBJ2-3; length: 15; CDR3: CASSISGGGTDTQYF
V: TRBV5-1; J: TRBJ1-4; length: 14; CDR3: CASSLVPGNEKLFF
V: TRBV4-2; J: TRBJ2-1; length: 15; CDR3: CASSQVGLAGGEQFF
V: TRBV9; J: TRBJ1-4; length: 14; CDR3: CASSPREGSLGLFF
V: TRBV5-5; J: TRBJ1-3; length: 14; CDR3: CASSLGQTGNTIYF
V: TRBV28; J: TRBJ2-7; length: 15; CDR3: CASTLSRALGNEQYF
V: TRBV6-5; J: TRBJ1-1; length: 13; CDR3: CASRDRADTEAFF